Sequencing of this TCR beta chain was carried out in a study of tumor-infiltrating lymphocytes in primary liver carcinoma. Unsorted bulk tissue of roughly 19-30 mg yielded co-extracted RNA and DNA. With around 490 ng total RNA as template and a constant-region primer, TCR beta cDNA was made. The TCR beta library was amplified through three nested multiplex PCR rounds in a modified ARM-PCR procedure. The study ran its first two PCR rounds for roughly 11 cycles each, using TRBV1-TRBV30 forward primers and a C-beta reverse primer. Using its own MiXCR run on the multiplex PCR reads, TCRdb lists one record per CDR3 protein. The table includes approximately 99,000 distinct CDR3 sequences, over 55% detected once. Germline assignment: CDR1 MNHNY and CDR2 SVGAGI (reference sequence). This CDR3 contains 17 residues. About this clonotype: An end of the junction differs from the germline gene, which may be a read error.

Sequencing was carried out using liver tumor tissue from sampling region 5. The subset: tumor region T5, tumor centre. This receptor was obtained from a woman aged 60-75 years with primary liver carcinoma and hepatitis B virus infection. This chain joins TRBV6-6 and TRBJ2-3, with 7 bases aligning to TRBD1. This chain's CDR3 is CASSYEQGTAYTDKQYF. Written as DNA, the CDR3 is TGTGCCAGCAGTTACGAGCAGGGGACAGCGTACACAGATAAGCAGTATTTT.